This TCR beta chain was identified during a study of STAT5B mutations in CD4+ large granular lymphocyte leukemia. Study-wide results and caveats: Compared with healthy controls (2/35), patient top clones favored TRBV06 (8/27). CD4-sorted patient repertoires seemed more clonal than healthy CD4+ repertoires.

The CDR3 runs 14 residues. Germline loops: CDR1 MNHNY, CDR2 SVGAGI (reference sequence). Unmatched junction bases numbered 3, after V lost 1 base and J lost 4 bases. Produced via immunoSEQ multiplex PCR; TCRdb's table is partial and in-frame only. The sample includes 20,000 to 25,000 clones, 79% seen only once; the top ten take 0.4% to 0.5%. Concerning this clone itself: Its specificity is not known.

This clonotype was obtained from a human donor in good health. The sequencing sample was made of CD4+ T cells from blood buffy coats. This chain connects TRBV6-6 to TRBJ2-5; TRBD1 aligns across 7 bases. This CDR3 is CASSYLQGLETQYF. The CDR3, as DNA: TGTGCCAGCAGTTACTTACAGGGGCTAGAGACCCAGTACTTC.